This entry is about one T cell receptor (beta chain). Its matching antigen is unknown. The CDR3 is 15 amino acids. From germline, CDR1 is SEHNR and CDR2 FQNEAQ (reference sequence). The trim removed 1 base at V and 5 bases at J, leaving 7 bases unmatched. The data were taken from a study of graft-versus-host responses after intestinal transplantation. Study-level background: Each recipient received a multivisceral, liver-intestinal, or isolated intestinal graft. Every one of the recipients received anti-thymocyte globulin induction and afterwards took tacrolimus and steroids for around 3 years. General study points: Recipient marrow contained GvH clones, some of which appeared first in ileum or blood. Individuals carrying graft-donor T cell macrochimerism showed high graft-versus-host to host-versus-graft clonal ratios in allografts.

The assay was immunoSEQ multiplex PCR, and TCRdb's table has in-frame clones only and misses some. The sample shows roughly 13,000 clones, roughly 83% of them seen only once. This sequence was found in a human patient who received an intestinal transplant, so some T cells may come from the graft donor. Sequences were derived from PBMCs, sampled roughly 290 days after intestinal transplant. The chain uses TRBV7-9 and TRBJ2-7; 8 bases line up with TRBD2. CDR3 residues: CASSLGSGSTDEQYF. CDR3 bases: TGTGCCAGCAGCTTAGGGAGCGGGAGCACGGACGAGCAGTACTTC.